This T cell receptor (beta chain) emerged from a study of CXCR3-negative and CXCR3-positive naive CD8 T cells. Study-wide results and caveats: More hydrophobic TRB CDR3s occurred in CXCR3-positive than in CXCR3-negative naive cells. The naive subsets expressed comparable surface CD5, and the authors inferred TCR strength from TRB CDR3 properties. Memory cells differed in TRBV-TRBJ usage, but naive CXCR3-negative and CXCR3-positive cells had similar usage.

A remark on this clonotype: What it recognizes is unknown.

The libraries of TRB cDNA were constructed through 5' RACE using UMI labels. TCRdb re-called the 5' RACE reads and gives one entry per CDR3 protein, without DNA. This repertoire includes fewer than 140,000 distinct CDR3 sequences. Every CD8+ T cell subset underwent triplicate sorting at 250,000 to 300,000 cells apiece. This receptor was taken from a human donor in good health. Some clones in this sample may be carry-over from other donors' samples. The specimen was naive CXCR3+ CD8+ T cells from blood. Subset noted: CD45RO-CCR7+CD27+CD95- naive CD8+ T cells expressing CXCR3 (TNR3+).

CDR3 in amino acids: CASSPRTSGDSYEQYF. V gene TRBV4-2 combines with J gene TRBJ2-7; TCRdb's D gene call, TRBD2, goes unchecked for lack of DNA. The CDR3 loop spans 16 amino acids. The germline V gene has CDR1 LGHNA and CDR2 YNFKEQ.